The subject of this entry is one T cell receptor beta chain. Authors' processing steps: Reference gene primers were amplified, and this amplification served to estimate nucleated cell counts. TCRdb's copy holds only in-frame clones and misses some; the assay was immunoSEQ multiplex PCR. V, J and clone size are those of that table, while D and trimming were read from the DNA. This table has about 25,000 clones, approximately 94% appearing once. This record belongs to a study of blood T cell repertoires in COVID-19. Looking at the study overall: From the United States, Italy and Spain came samples of acute and convalescent COVID-19. Sources were T cells, B-cell-depleted T cells, or PBMCs; the material itself was cDNA or gDNA.

The V and J ends lost 4 bases and 1 base respectively, with 8 bases between them. This CDR3 is built from 14 residues. Germline V lookup: CDR1 MGHRA, CDR2 YSYEKL. The chain uses TRBV4-1 and TRBJ1-3; D remains unclear. This sequence was found in a human donor with active COVID-19. The donor label of this sample is uncertain. Material: peripheral blood. CDR3 residues: CASSLPRSGNTIYF. Here the CDR3 DNA reads TGCGCCAGCAGCCTCCCGAGGTCTGGAAACACCATATATTTT.